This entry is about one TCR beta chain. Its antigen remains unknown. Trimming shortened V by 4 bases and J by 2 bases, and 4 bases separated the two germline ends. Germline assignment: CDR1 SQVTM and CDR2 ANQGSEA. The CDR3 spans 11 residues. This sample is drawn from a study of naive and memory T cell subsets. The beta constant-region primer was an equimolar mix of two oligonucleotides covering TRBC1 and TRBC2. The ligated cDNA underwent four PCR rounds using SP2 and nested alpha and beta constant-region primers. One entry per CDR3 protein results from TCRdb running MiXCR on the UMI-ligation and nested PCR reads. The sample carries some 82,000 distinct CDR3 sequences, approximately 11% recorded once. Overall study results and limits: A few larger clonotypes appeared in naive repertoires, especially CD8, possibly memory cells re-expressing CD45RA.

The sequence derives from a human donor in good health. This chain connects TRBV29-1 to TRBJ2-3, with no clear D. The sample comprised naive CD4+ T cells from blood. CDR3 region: CSVADTDTQYF. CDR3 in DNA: TGCAGCGTTGCCGACACAGATACGCAGTATTTT.